Below, one TCR beta chain is given with its context. The sample originates from a study of technical replicates of blood from a handful of donors. V was cut by 6 bases and J by 5 bases, with 19 bases left in between. The CDR3 loop spans 16 amino acids. Germline lookup yields CDR1 SNHLY and CDR2 FYNNEI. Assay used: immunoSEQ multiplex PCR; TCRdb lists only in-frame clones, some missing. Seen here are roughly 68,000 clones, about 90% observed once, and the top ten hold about 0.4%. The clonotype originates from a human donor in good health. The source material was T cells isolated from PBMCs. The genes are TRBV2 and TRBJ2-2; possibly TRBD1 for D (5 bases). The CDR3 region is CASSPGHQPETGELFF. CDR3 bases: TGTGCCAGCAGCCCCGGACACCAACCAGAGACCGGGGAGCTGTTTTTT.